This T cell receptor beta chain comes out of a study of cytomegalovirus exposure and HLA in healthy donors. Study-wide findings and caveats: The authors later found HLA-associated TCR beta chains more clonally expanded than equally common others. The study dropped some indistinguishable V segments, TRBV6-2 and TRBV6-3 among them.

Turning to this clone: Its antigen is undetermined.

V dropped 3 bases and J dropped 7 bases, with 15 bases sitting between them. From germline, CDR1 is MNHNS and CDR2 SASEGT. This CDR3 contains 14 residues. It was with 60 Vbeta and 13 Jbeta primers that the PCR ran. TCRdb's table, derived via immunoSEQ multiplex PCR, lists solely in-frame clones and lacks some. The sample contains approximately 200,000 clones, approximately 88% of which appear only once. The source of this sequence is a boy aged 5 to 17 in good health and CMV-seronegative. This chain joins TRBV6-1 and TRBJ1-1; tentative D call: TRBD1 (6 bases). Sequencing used PBMCs. The CDR3 region is CASSEWEGVGEAFF. As DNA, the CDR3 is TGTGCCAGCAGTGAGTGGGAGGGGGTAGGTGAAGCTTTCTTT.